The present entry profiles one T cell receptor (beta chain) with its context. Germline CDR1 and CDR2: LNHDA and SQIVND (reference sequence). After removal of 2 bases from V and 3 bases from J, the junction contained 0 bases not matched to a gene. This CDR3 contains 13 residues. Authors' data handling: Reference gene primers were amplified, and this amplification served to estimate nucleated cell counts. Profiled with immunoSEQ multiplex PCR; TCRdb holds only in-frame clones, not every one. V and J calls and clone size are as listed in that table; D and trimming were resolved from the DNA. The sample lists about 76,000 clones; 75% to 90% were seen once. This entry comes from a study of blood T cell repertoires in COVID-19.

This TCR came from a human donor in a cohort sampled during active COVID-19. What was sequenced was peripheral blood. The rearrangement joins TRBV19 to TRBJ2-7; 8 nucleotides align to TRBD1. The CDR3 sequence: CASSITGGYEQYF. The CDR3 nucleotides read TGTGCCAGTAGTATAACAGGGGGCTACGAGCAGTACTTC.